Each of the 27 T cell receptor beta chains below was sequenced from the same sample in a study of neurological immune-mediated disorders. TCRdb re-derived calls from the 5' RACE reads in MiXCR, one entry per CDR3 protein. The sample includes about 74,000 distinct CDR3 sequences, 5.2% seen only once; the top ten take less than 7.5%. Sequencing was carried out using PBMCs. The receptors come from a man aged 18 to 29 with multiple sclerosis.

The table lists this clonotype with many counts. The chain recombines TRBV20-1 with TRBJ1-1, with TRBD1 identical over 9 bases. CDR3 length: 16 residues. Germline V CDR1 and CDR2: DFQATT, SNEGSKA (reference sequence). Trimming removed 3 bases from V and 4 bases from J; junction bases left unmatched: 12. DNA for the CDR3: TGCAGTGCTAGGGTCACAGGGGGCGAGGGCGGCACTGAAGCTTTCTTT. It specifies CSARVTGGEGGTEAFF.

This clonotype was seen ten or more times. The chain employs TRBV7-3 and TRBJ2-1; D uncertain. Trimming removed 0 bases at V and 2 bases at J, with 14 bases between. Germline lookup yields CDR1 SGHTA and CDR2 FQGTGA. The CDR3 runs to 17 residues. Here the CDR3 DNA reads TGTGCCAGCAGCTTAACGAGCCTTCCTTCCCCCTACAATGAGCAGTTCTTC. Translating gives CASSLTSLPSPYNEQFF.

The table lists this clonotype with a few counts. A clone one base away is much larger, so this may be a read error. The rearrangement links TRBV20-1 to TRBJ2-4; TRBD2 is a possible D gene (6 bases). This CDR3 has 11 amino acids. V was clipped by 7 bases and J by 10 bases, with 14 bases between them. Germline CDR1 reads DFQATT; CDR2 reads SNEGSKA (reference sequence). CDR3 DNA sequence: TGCAGTGGACTAGAGTCGAAAATTCAGTACTTC. It is translated as CSGLESKIQYF.

This clonotype came up many times. This chain uses TRBV7-2 with TRBJ2-3; D may correspond to TRBD1 or TRBD2 (5 bases each). The V gene lost 5 bases and the J gene lost 2 bases, with 14 bases spanning the gap. Germline V gene data show CDR1 as SGHTA and CDR2 as FQGNSA. The CDR3 totals 15 residues. CDR3 sequence (DNA): TGTGCCAGCAGCCGAAGGGGCGGGTTCACAGATACGCAGTATTTT. This encodes CASSRRGGFTDTQYF.

The J gene is TRBJ2-7, the V gene TRBV18, with no clear D. The CDR3 has 16 amino acids. The germline V gene has CDR1 KGHSH and CDR2 LQKENI. V was trimmed by 0 bases and J by 5 bases, leaving 17 bases between them. The CDR3 spells CASSPPGVRPGDEQYF. In DNA form, the CDR3 reads TGTGCCAGCTCACCACCCGGAGTCAGACCTGGGGACGAGCAGTACTTC.

This clonotype was detected many times. The J gene is TRBJ2-7, the V gene TRBV6-5; the match to TRBD2 covers 9 bases. The germline V gene has CDR1 MNHEY and CDR2 SVGAGI. The V gene end was trimmed by 0 bases and the J gene end by 9 bases; junction bases not matched to a gene: 9. This CDR3 spans 15 amino acids. The CDR3 protein is CASSYSSGSGSGQYF. CDR3 DNA sequence: TGTGCCAGCAGTTACTCTAGCGGGAGCGGGTCGGGGCAGTACTTC.

The chain has TRBV6-4 and TRBJ2-6, with 7 bases lining up with TRBD2. CDR1 is MRHNA and CDR2 is SNTAGT in the germline V gene. V lost 5 bases to trimming and J lost 3 bases; unmatched junction nucleotides: 7. The CDR3 contains 16 residues. The DNA of the CDR3 is TGTGCCAGCAGTCCGACTAGCTTGGATGGGGCCAACGTCCTGACTTTC. Encoded protein: CASSPTSLDGANVLTF.

This CDR3 is CSAGGLAGYNEQFF. CDR3 DNA: TGCAGTGCTGGGGGACTAGCGGGCTACAATGAGCAGTTCTTC. This rearrangement joins TRBV20-1 to TRBJ2-1, with 12 bases lining up with TRBD2. The CDR3 loop spans 14 amino acids. Germline assignment: CDR1 DFQATT and CDR2 SNEGSKA (reference sequence). Germline trimming cut 5 bases from V and 3 bases from J; bases unmatched to any gene: 2.

In this sample, this clonotype turned up many times. This chain links TRBV5-1 with TRBJ2-1; the D gene could be TRBD1 or TRBD2 (7 bases each). The germline CDR1 and CDR2 sequences are SGHRS and YFSETQ. The CDR3 length is 15 residues. The V gene lost 3 bases and the J gene lost 2 bases, with 12 bases spanning the gap. CDR3: CASSSAGGAYNEQFF. The CDR3, as DNA: TGCGCCAGCAGCTCGGCAGGGGGGGCCTACAATGAGCAGTTCTTC.

This clonotype was observed a handful of times. DNA of the CDR3: TGCGCCAGCAGCCCGATTTTGGGGCAGAACACTGAAGCTTTCTTT. This encodes CASSPILGQNTEAFF. This chain joins TRBV5-1 and TRBJ1-1; perhaps TRBD1 as D (5 bases). The germline V gene encodes CDR1 SGHRS and CDR2 YFSETQ. The CDR3 spans 15 residues. With 4 bases removed from V and 1 base from J, the gap between germline ends came to 14 bases.

This clonotype was observed at least ten times. The chain carries TRBV5-1 and TRBJ2-7, with D perhaps TRBD1 or TRBD2 (5 bases each). Looked up from germline, CDR1 is SGHRS and CDR2 is YFSETQ. Trimming removed 3 bases from V and 6 bases from J, with 13 bases in between. This CDR3 has 13 amino acids. Here the CDR3 reads CASSSGTPAEQYF. The CDR3 DNA reads as TGCGCCAGCAGCTCGGGGACCCCGGCCGAGCAGTACTTC.

This clonotype was seen at least ten times. The chain uses TRBV12-3 or TRBV12-4 and TRBJ2-7; TRBD2 agrees at 9 bases. V lost 6 bases and J lost 6; bases outside the gene matches: 9. This CDR3 is built from 14 residues. CDR3 residues: CASRGGLAITEQYF. The CDR3 nucleotides are TGTGCCAGCAGGGGGGGACTAGCCATAACCGAGCAGTACTTC.

For this clonotype: This could be a read error, since a much larger clone is one nucleotide away. This chain uses TRBV15 with TRBJ2-1; 9 bases are shared with TRBD1. The J call may be wrong; the DNA end is better matched by TRBJ2-7. CDR1 and CDR2 from the germline V gene are LNHNV and YYDKDF (reference sequence). CDR3 length: 15 residues. CDR3: CATSGGQGPYNEQYF. DNA for the CDR3: TGTGCCACCAGCGGAGGACAGGGGCCCTACAATGAGCAGTACTTC.

Worth noting for this clonotype: One end of the junction varies from germline; a read error may be responsible. This chain joins TRBV10-3 and TRBJ1-3; D gene unclear. Germline V gene lookup returns CDR1 ENHRY and CDR2 SYGVKD. CDR3 length equals 13 residues. DNA of the CDR3: TGTGCCATCAGTCCCCGTCCTGGAAAAACCATATATTTT. It translates to CAISPRPGKTIYF.

This clonotype was detected many times. The rearrangement links TRBV6-5 to TRBJ2-7; D may be TRBD2 (5 bases). CDR1 is MNHEY, CDR2 SVGAGI, per germline. V dropped 10 bases and J dropped 7 bases, with 14 bases sitting between them. The CDR3 consists of 11 residues. This chain's CDR3 is CATRSSGEQYF. The CDR3 DNA reads as TGTGCCACCCGGTCCTCGGGGGAGCAGTACTTC.

Concerning this clonotype itself: At one end, the junction sequence differs from germline, possibly due to a read error. The V and J genes are TRBV20-1 and TRBJ1-5; D possibly corresponds to TRBD1 (6 bases). The germline V gene encodes CDR1 DFQATT and CDR2 SNEGSKA (reference sequence). The CDR3 has 16 amino acids. The CDR3 nucleotides are TGCAGTGCTAGAGTGGGGGTGTCTGGGGGCAATCAGCCCCAGAATTTT. Amino acid sequence: CSARVGVSGGNQPQNF.

This clonotype was detected a few times. At one boundary the junction diverges from the germline segment, which might be a read error. The V and J genes are TRBV7-2 and TRBJ1-6; TRBD1 might be the D (6 bases). The CDR3 is 12 amino acids. Looked up from germline, CDR1 is SGHTA and CDR2 is FQGNSA. In DNA form, the CDR3 reads TGTGCCAGCGGACAACAGGGCTCACCCCTCAACTTT. Amino acid sequence: CASGQQGSPLNF.

This clonotype was detected many times. The rearrangement links TRBV5-1 to TRBJ2-6; D not resolved. This CDR3 spans 18 amino acids. Germline CDR1 SGHRS, CDR2 YFSETQ. The V gene lost 3 bases and the J gene lost 2 bases, with 18 bases spanning the gap. CDR3 loop: CASSSPSRSGAGANVLTF. The DNA for the CDR3 is TGCGCCAGCAGCTCACCCTCTCGATCGGGTGCTGGGGCCAACGTCCTGACTTTC. The variable domain in full, with the rest retrieved from reference TRBV5-1 and TRBJ2-6, is KAGVTQTPRYLIKTRGQQVTLSCSPISGHRSVSWYQQTPGQGLQFLFEYFSETQRNKGNFPGRFSGRQFSNSRSEMNVSTLELGDSALYLCASSSPSRSGAGANVLTFGAGSRLTVL.

This clonotype was observed at least ten times. The chain uses TRBV14 and TRBJ2-7; the D gene could be TRBD1 or TRBD2 (5 bases each). This CDR3 is 11 amino acids long. V gave up 3 bases and J gave up 11 bases, with 11 bases separating them. From germline, CDR1 is SGHDN and CDR2 FVKESK. In DNA form, the CDR3 reads TGTGCCAGCAGCCAGGGACCGACGGAGTACTTC. It specifies CASSQGPTEYF.

The sample holds many counts of this clonotype. The chain couples TRBV5-1 to TRBJ2-2; no firm D call. CDR3 length: 15 amino acids. The germline V gene has CDR1 SGHRS and CDR2 YFSETQ. Trimming removed 0 bases at V and 0 bases at J, with 6 bases between. The CDR3 nucleotides are TGCGCCAGCAGCTTGGTGATGGCGAACACCGGGGAGCTGTTTTTT. Its protein is CASSLVMANTGELFF.

This clonotype was recorded at least ten times. The chain uses TRBV10-3 and TRBJ1-3; 9 bases agree with TRBD1. Germline V gene sequence: CDR1 ENHRY, CDR2 SYGVKD. This CDR3 contains 17 residues. With V trimmed by 10 bases and J by 0 bases, 13 bases remained unmatched. CDR3 coding DNA: TGTGCCACAATCCGGGACAGGGCCTCGAGCTCTGGAAACACCATATATTTT. This codes for CATIRDRASSSGNTIYF.

At least ten counts were recorded for this clonotype. This rearrangement joins TRBV7-2 to TRBJ1-1; 7 positions agree with TRBD1. This CDR3 contains 14 residues. In germline, CDR1 is SGHTA, CDR2 FQGNSA. V lost 3 bases and J lost 4; bases outside the gene matches: 5. In DNA, the CDR3 is TGTGCCAGCAGCTTGACAGGGACCGGCACTGAAGCTTTCTTT. It encodes CASSLTGTGTEAFF.

There are many counts of this clonotype. V gene TRBV4-1 combines with J gene TRBJ2-1; D is perhaps TRBD1 or TRBD2 (5 bases each). The CDR3 contains 13 residues. Trimming shortened V by 0 bases and J by 10 bases, and 10 bases separated the two germline ends. In germline, CDR1 is MGHRA, CDR2 YSYEKL. For the CDR3, the DNA is TGCGCCAGCAGCCAAGAACCCGGGGCGGAGCAGTTCTTC. Translating gives CASSQEPGAEQFF.

This clonotype was found many times. CDR3 DNA sequence: TGCGCCAGCAGCGTAGCGGGAGGGGTATTGTTCTTC. Translation: CASSVAGGVLFF. The chain couples TRBV5-1 to TRBJ2-1; 11 nucleotides line up with TRBD2. There are 12 residues in the CDR3. CDR1 is SGHRS, CDR2 YFSETQ, per germline. J was trimmed by 15 bases and V by 4 bases; bases with no gene match: 6.

This clonotype occurred many times. This chain connects TRBV7-9 to TRBJ2-7, with D perhaps assigned TRBD1 or TRBD2 (5 bases each). The length of the CDR3 is 13 residues. V shed 5 bases and J shed 5 bases, with 13 bases lying between them. CDR1 and CDR2 from the germline V gene are SEHNR and FQNEAQ (reference sequence). The CDR3 DNA sequence: TGTGCCAGCAGCGGGACCCCCTGGAACGAGCAGTACTTC. Residues: CASSGTPWNEQYF.

The genes are TRBV5-1 and TRBJ1-2, with 10 bases fitting TRBD1. CDR3 length equals 15 residues. The V gene end was trimmed by 4 bases and the J gene end by 5 bases; junction bases not matched to a gene: 8. Per the germline V gene, CDR1 is SGHRS and CDR2 is YFSETQ. The CDR3 protein is CASSTGTGDWYGYTF. CDR3 nucleotides: TGCGCCAGCAGCACCGGGACAGGGGATTGGTATGGCTACACCTTC.

This clonotype has at least ten counts. The rearrangement links TRBV7-3 to TRBJ2-3, with TRBD2 matching 8 bases. There are 18 residues in the CDR3. Per the germline V gene, CDR1 is SGHTA and CDR2 is FQGTGA. Trimming removed 3 bases from V and 2 bases from J; junction bases left unmatched: 13. CDR3 amino acids: CASSLNYFGGASTDTQYF. In DNA, the CDR3 is TGTGCCAGCAGCTTGAATTATTTCGGGGGGGCGTCCACAGATACGCAGTATTTT. Together with reference TRBV7-3 and TRBJ2-3, the CDR3 gives the full variable domain: GAGVSQTPSNKVTEKGKYVELRCDPISGHTALYWYRQSLGQGPEFLIYFQGTGAADDSGLPNDRFFAVRPEGSVSTLKIQRTERGDSAVYLCASSLNYFGGASTDTQYFGPGTRLTVL.